The 27 T cell receptor beta chains below all came from one sample that was sequenced in a study of Ad26.COV2.S vaccination and SARS-CoV-2 variants. The protocol was immunoSEQ multiplex PCR, while the TCRdb copy is restricted to in-frame clones and leaves out a portion. Of roughly 270,000 clones in the sample, approximately 89% were seen once. Treatment noted: some 19 received Ad26.COV2.S at low or high dose, single or two shots; 5 received placebo; per-sample allocation not given. All samples were drawn on day 63, counting from the first vaccine or placebo injection. Sequences were derived from peripheral blood, sampled in a trial of Ad26.COV2.S vaccine versus placebo. The receptors come from a person aged 18-65 years who received the Ad26.COV2.S COVID-19 vaccine or a placebo.

The rearrangement joins TRBV24-1 to TRBJ1-1, with a weak D call TRBD1 (5 bases). Germline V gene data show CDR1 as KGHDR and CDR2 as SFDVKD. This CDR3 region has 18 residues. The V end was cut by 2 bases, the J end by 0 bases, with 18 bases between. The CDR3 loop reads CATSDCPRDDLLNTEAFF. In nucleotides, the CDR3 is TGTGCCACCAGTGATTGCCCCCGGGACGACTTATTGAACACTGAAGCTTTCTTT.

V usage is TRBV9 and J usage is TRBJ2-6; no clear D gene. Germline CDR1 SGDLS, CDR2 YYNGEE. V was shortened by 4 bases and J by 0 bases, with 8 bases between the two germline ends. This CDR3 has 15 amino acids. The CDR3 bases are TGTGCCAGCAGCACTGACGGCTCTGGGGCCAACGTCCTGACTTTC. It specifies CASSTDGSGANVLTF.

V is TRBV27 and J is TRBJ2-1; 8 nucleotides align to TRBD2. CDR3 length equals 11 residues. Trimming removed 7 bases from V and 15 bases from J; junction bases left unmatched: 8. From germline, CDR1 is MNHEY and CDR2 SMNVEV (reference sequence). CDR3 residues: CASTSGTRMFF. The CDR3 coding sequence is TGTGCCAGCACCTCCGGGACTAGAATGTTCTTC.

The chain couples TRBV19 to TRBJ1-1; TRBD1 matches 7 bases. Unmatched junction bases numbered 8, after V lost 7 bases and J lost 0 bases. This CDR3 has 15 residues. Germline assignment: CDR1 LNHDA and CDR2 SQIVND (reference sequence). In nucleotides, the CDR3 is TGTGCCAGTATTTGGGACAGCCATATGAACACTGAAGCTTTCTTT. Its translation: CASIWDSHMNTEAFF.

The chain couples TRBV18 to TRBJ2-1; D not certain. The CDR3 consists of 13 residues. CDR1 KGHSH and CDR2 LQKENI come from the germline V gene. V lost 4 bases, J lost 5 bases, and 9 bases lay in between. This chain's CDR3 is CASSHYRDNEQFF. As DNA, the CDR3 is TGTGCCAGCTCACATTATAGAGACAATGAGCAGTTCTTC.

This chain joins TRBV2 and TRBJ2-1, with D tentatively TRBD2 (5 bases). Looked up from germline, CDR1 is SNHLY and CDR2 is FYNNEI. This CDR3 comprises 15 residues. Trimming left V 1 base short and J 4 bases short, with 11 bases between. The chain's CDR3 is CASSEVRAGYNEQFF. CDR3 sequence (DNA): TGTGCCAGCAGTGAAGTGAGGGCCGGGTACAATGAGCAGTTCTTC.

In this sample, this clone turned up a few times. The rearrangement uses TRBV5-4 and TRBJ1-3; weak D call: TRBD1 (5 bases). Germline values: CDR1 SGHNT, CDR2 YYREEE (reference sequence). This CDR3 region has 17 residues. The V gene lost 0 bases and the J gene lost 0 bases, with 13 bases spanning the gap. Here the CDR3 DNA reads TGTGCCAGCAGCTTGGGATCGGGGCTCATCTCTGGAAACACCATATATTTT. Protein product: CASSLGSGLISGNTIYF.

The chain joins TRBV27 to TRBJ2-5; D not certain. CDR3 size: 13 residues. Trimming left V 3 bases short and J 0 bases short, with 5 bases between. The V gene's germline CDR1 is MNHEY and CDR2 SMNVEV (reference sequence). For the CDR3, the DNA is TGTGCCAGCAGTTTTGCAAACCAAGAGACCCAGTACTTC. The encoded protein is CASSFANQETQYF.

V is TRBV19 and J is TRBJ1-1, with a tentative D call TRBD1 (5 bases). CDR3 length: 13 amino acids. V lost 1 base, J lost 4 bases, and 7 bases lay in between. Germline V gene data show CDR1 as LNHDA and CDR2 as SQIVND (reference sequence). CDR3 DNA sequence: TGTGCCAGTAGTATAGGAGGGACCACTGAAGCTTTCTTT. Translating gives CASSIGGTTEAFF.

CDR3 bases: TGTGCCAGCACGACTAGCGGGAATACCTACGAGCAGTACTTC. This encodes CASTTSGNTYEQYF. The chain recombines TRBV2 with TRBJ2-7, with TRBD2 identical over 11 bases. The CDR3 runs 14 residues. Unmatched junction bases numbered 4, after V lost 7 bases and J lost 2 bases. Germline V gene lookup returns CDR1 SNHLY and CDR2 FYNNEI.

This chain joins TRBV7-9 and TRBJ1-2, with TRBD1 as a possible D gene (5 bases). Between the trimmed V and J ends, which lost 1 base and 2 bases, there was a span of 11 bases. The CDR3 covers 15 residues. Germline CDR1 is SEHNR and CDR2 is FQNEAQ (reference sequence). The DNA of the CDR3 is TGTGCCAGCAGCTTAGGATCGGCAGGGAACTATGGCTACACCTTC. Translated: CASSLGSAGNYGYTF.

This clone came up once. The rearrangement joins TRBV7-4 to TRBJ2-3; D is perhaps TRBD1 (6 bases). This CDR3 has 16 amino acids. The V gene's germline CDR1 is SGHVT and CDR2 SQSDAQ. The germline V and J ends were trimmed by 8 bases and 4 bases, with 22 bases remaining between them. DNA of the CDR3: TGTGCCAGCCGCCTGGCTTTACAGGGTATCGCAGATACGCAGTATTTT. It yields the protein CASRLALQGIADTQYF.

V gene TRBV28 combines with J gene TRBJ2-4, with 8 positions matching TRBD1. Germline loops: CDR1 MDHEN, CDR2 SYDVKM. Losses at the gene ends were 5 bases for V and 0 bases for J; bases not matched to a gene: 3. The CDR3 has 15 residues. CDR3 coding DNA: TGTGCCAGCAGTGTCGGGACAGGAGCCAAAAACATTCAGTACTTC. Its protein product is CASSVGTGAKNIQYF.

A single count supports this clone. The chain couples TRBV27 to TRBJ2-1; TRBD1 matches at 9 bases. Germline CDR1 is MNHEY and CDR2 is SMNVEV (reference sequence). This CDR3 has 14 amino acids. The V segment lost 4 bases and the J segment 8 bases; nucleotides outside the gene matches: 6. CDR3 region: CASSSRDRVHEQFF. The CDR3 nucleotides are TGTGCCAGCAGTTCCCGGGACAGGGTCCATGAGCAGTTCTTC.

The chain joins TRBV19 to TRBJ1-1, with D perhaps TRBD1 (5 bases). Germline V gives CDR1 LNHDA, CDR2 SQIVND (reference sequence). There are 17 residues in the CDR3. V lost 1 base to trimming and J lost 3 bases, with 18 bases between them. CDR3 residues: CASSIGGLTSVYTEAFF. CDR3 DNA: TGTGCCAGTAGTATAGGGGGCCTTACTTCGGTTTACACTGAAGCTTTCTTT.

This chain connects TRBV21-1 to TRBJ2-2. TRBV21-1 is a documented pseudogene. The CDR3 contains 13 residues. The CDR3 sequence: CASSNCASGELFF. Written as DNA, the CDR3 is TGTGCCAGCAGCAATTGTGCATCCGGGGAGCTGTTTTTT.

V is TRBV6-1 and J is TRBJ1-5, with D hard to call. CDR1 is MNHNS, CDR2 SASEGT, per germline. CDR3 size: 14 residues. The V gene lost 2 bases and the J gene lost 5 bases, with 10 bases spanning the gap. DNA of the CDR3: TGTGCCAGCAGTGAACTGGGCAGATATCAGCCCCAGCATTTT. Its translation is CASSELGRYQPQHF.

The V gene is TRBV6-5, the J gene TRBJ2-7; 13 bases are a match to TRBD2. The CDR3 contains 14 residues. The V gene end was trimmed by 6 bases and the J gene end by 5 bases; junction bases not matched to a gene: 4. Germline V gene sequence: CDR1 MNHEY, CDR2 SVGAGI. CDR3 protein: CASRMTSGRHEQYF. CDR3 nucleotide sequence: TGTGCCAGCAGGATGACTAGCGGGAGGCACGAGCAGTACTTC.

The chain is built from TRBV2 and TRBJ2-1; TRBD2 agrees at 14 bases. The CDR3 has 18 amino acids. Trimming removed 2 bases from V and 5 bases from J; junction bases left unmatched: 8. Germline loops: CDR1 SNHLY, CDR2 FYNNEI. The CDR3 DNA follows: TGTGCCAGCAGTGAAAAGACTAGCGGGAGGGGTACGCACAATGAGCAGTTCTTC. Protein sequence: CASSEKTSGRGTHNEQFF.

The table lists this clone with a few counts. The chain combines TRBV27 with TRBJ1-1; 7 bases align to TRBD1. V dropped 3 bases and J dropped 7; count of bases not matched to a gene: 2. The germline V gene encodes CDR1 MNHEY and CDR2 SMNVEV (reference sequence). The CDR3 sequence is 12 residues long. For the CDR3, the DNA is TGTGCCAGCAGTTTTCCAGGGGGTGAAGCTTTCTTT. Protein: CASSFPGGEAFF.

This clone was seen only once. The CDR3 DNA sequence: TGTGCCAGCAGTTACTCGTTACGATCATCCCGAGCGGGAGTCTCCTACGAGCAGTACTTC. Translated, it gives CASSYSLRSSRAGVSYEQYF. The V and J genes are TRBV6-2 or TRBV6-3 and TRBJ2-7; TRBD2 aligns across 8 bases. This CDR3 spans 20 amino acids. Per germline, CDR1 MNHEY and CDR2 SVGEGT. Trimming removed 0 bases from V and 0 bases from J; junction bases left unmatched: 16.

Notes on this clone: Sequence at one end of the junction differs from germline and may be a read error. The chain couples TRBV5-1 to TRBJ2-5; tentative D call: TRBD2 (5 bases). Germline V lookup: CDR1 SGHRS, CDR2 YFSETQ. The CDR3 has 14 amino acids. The CDR3 sequence is CANSPWSGTETQYF. The CDR3 DNA reads TGCGCCAACAGCCCCTGGAGCGGAACGGAGACCCAGTACTTC.

The CDR3 sequence: CASRERRGQDTEAFF. DNA of the CDR3: TGTGCCAGTAGAGAACGGCGGGGACAGGACACTGAAGCTTTCTTT. This chain links TRBV19 with TRBJ1-1; 8 bases fit TRBD1. Unmatched junction bases numbered 9, after V lost 6 bases and J lost 3 bases. Germline V gene lookup returns CDR1 LNHDA and CDR2 SQIVND (reference sequence). This CDR3 is built from 15 residues.

This clone has only one observation. This chain uses TRBV7-2 with TRBJ1-6; the match to TRBD1 covers 10 bases. The germline CDR1 and CDR2 sequences are SGHTA and FQGNSA. With 5 bases clipped from V and 8 bases from J, the junction kept 6 bases outside the gene matches. The length of the CDR3 is 15 residues. The CDR3 protein is CASSGRDRGHSPLHF. In DNA, the CDR3 is TGTGCCAGCAGCGGCCGGGACAGGGGACATTCACCCCTCCACTTT.

This clone was counted a few times. DNA of the CDR3: TGTGCCAGCAGCTTCCCGGGCGGGGAGCTGTTTTTT. This encodes CASSFPGGELFF. The gene calls are TRBV7-9 and TRBJ2-2; D gene unclear. V was cut by 3 bases and J by 7 bases, with 6 bases left in between. CDR1 SEHNR and CDR2 FQNEAQ come from the germline V gene (reference sequence). CDR3 size: 12 residues.

The genes are TRBV6-4 and TRBJ2-6, with D maybe TRBD1 (6 bases). V lost 6 bases and J lost 2, with 8 bases in between. CDR1 and CDR2 from the germline V gene are MRHNA and SNTAGT. The CDR3 runs to 14 residues. In nucleotides, the CDR3 is TGTGCCAGCAGCGAGGGGGCTGGGGCCAACGTCCTGACTTTC. It yields the protein CASSEGAGANVLTF.

A few counts support this clone. The chain is built from TRBV30 and TRBJ1-1; tentative D call: TRBD1 (6 bases). The germline V gene encodes CDR1 GTSNPN and CDR2 SVGIG (reference sequence). This CDR3 region has 12 residues. Trimming cost V 6 bases and J 4 bases, with 12 bases left between them. Here the CDR3 DNA reads TGTGCCTGCGCTGGGGGCGGCACTGAAGCTTTCTTT. This encodes CACAGGGTEAFF.